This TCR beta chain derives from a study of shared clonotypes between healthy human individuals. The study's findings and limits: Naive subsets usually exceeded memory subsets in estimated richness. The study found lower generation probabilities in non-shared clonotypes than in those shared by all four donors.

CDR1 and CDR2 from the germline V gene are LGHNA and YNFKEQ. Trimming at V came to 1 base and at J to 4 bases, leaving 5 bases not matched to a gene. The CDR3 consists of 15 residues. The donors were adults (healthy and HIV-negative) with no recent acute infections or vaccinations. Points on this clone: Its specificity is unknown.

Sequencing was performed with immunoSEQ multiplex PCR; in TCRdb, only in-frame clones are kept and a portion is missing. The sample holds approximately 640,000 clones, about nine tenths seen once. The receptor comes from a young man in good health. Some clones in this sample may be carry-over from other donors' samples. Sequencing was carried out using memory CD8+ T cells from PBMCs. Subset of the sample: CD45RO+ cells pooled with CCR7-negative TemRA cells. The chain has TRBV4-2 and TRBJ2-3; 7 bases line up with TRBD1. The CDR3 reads CASSQGGTVSDTQYF. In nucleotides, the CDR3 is TGTGCCAGCAGCCAAGGGGGGACAGTATCAGATACGCAGTATTTT.